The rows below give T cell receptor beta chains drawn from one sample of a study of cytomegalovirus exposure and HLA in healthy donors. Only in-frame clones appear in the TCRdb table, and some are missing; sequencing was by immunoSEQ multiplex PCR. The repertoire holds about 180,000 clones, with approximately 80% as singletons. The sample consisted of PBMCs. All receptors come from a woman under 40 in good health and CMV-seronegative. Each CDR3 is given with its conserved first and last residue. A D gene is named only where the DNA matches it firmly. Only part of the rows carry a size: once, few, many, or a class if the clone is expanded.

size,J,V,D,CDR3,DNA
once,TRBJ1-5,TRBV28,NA,CASSSIRGSGRGQPQHF,TGTGCCAGCAGTTCTATTCGGGGTTCCGGCCGAGGTCAGCCCCAGCATTTT
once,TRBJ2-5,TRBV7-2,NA,CASSLEGYTGGETQYF,TGTGCCAGCAGCTTAGAGGGATACACCGGGGGAGAGACCCAGTACTTC
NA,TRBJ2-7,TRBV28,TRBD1,CASSFTTGVYEQYF,TGTGCCAGCAGTTTCACTACAGGGGTCTACGAGCAGTACTTC
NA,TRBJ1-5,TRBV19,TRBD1,CASSTLGTGDNQPQHF,TGTGCCAGTAGTACGCTAGGGACAGGGGACAATCAGCCCCAGCATTTT
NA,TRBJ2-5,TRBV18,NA,CASSPRNSQETQYF,TGTGCCAGCTCACCACGGAACAGTCAAGAGACCCAGTACTTC
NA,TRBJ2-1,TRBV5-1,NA,CATNRGGSYNEQFF,TGCGCCACCAATCGAGGGGGCTCCTACAATGAGCAGTTCTTC
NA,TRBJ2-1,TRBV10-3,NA,CAISESLDYVYNEQFF,TGTGCCATCAGTGAGTCACTGGACTACGTTTACAATGAGCAGTTCTTC
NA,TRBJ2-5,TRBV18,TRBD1,CASSQGQGQETQYF,TGTGCCAGCTCCCAGGGACAGGGACAAGAGACCCAGTACTTC
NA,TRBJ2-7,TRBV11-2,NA,CASSPTGTPPYEQYF,TGTGCCAGCAGCCCCACCGGGACTCCCCCCTACGAGCAGTACTTC
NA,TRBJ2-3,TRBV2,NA,CASSAALASTDTQYF,TGTGCCAGCAGTGCCGCTCTAGCGAGCACAGATACGCAGTATTTT
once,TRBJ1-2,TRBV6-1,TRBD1,CASCRDRLNYGYTF,TGTGCCAGCTGCCGGGACAGGCTAAACTATGGCTACACCTTC
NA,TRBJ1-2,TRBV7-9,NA,CASSLVQNYGYTF,TGTGCCAGCAGCTTGGTTCAGAACTATGGCTACACCTTC
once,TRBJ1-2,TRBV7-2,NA,CASRHTGPYGYTF,TGTGCCAGCAGACACACAGGGCCGTATGGCTACACCTTC
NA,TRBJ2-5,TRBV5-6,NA,CASSLREWYQETQYF,TGTGCCAGCAGCTTGAGGGAGTGGTACCAAGAGACCCAGTACTTC
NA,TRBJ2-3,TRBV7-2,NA,CASSLRQTDTQYF,TGTGCCAGCAGCTTGAGACAGACAGATACGCAGTATTTT
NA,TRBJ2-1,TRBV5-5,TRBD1,CASSWDSYNEQFF,TGTGCCAGCAGCTGGGACAGCTACAATGAGCAGTTCTTC
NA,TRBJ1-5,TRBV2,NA,CASSDVYSNQPQHF,TGTGCCAGCAGTGACGTGTATAGCAATCAGCCCCAGCATTTT
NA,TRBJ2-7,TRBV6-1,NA,CASSESSATYEQYF,TGTGCCAGCAGTGAGTCTAGCGCAACCTACGAGCAGTACTTC
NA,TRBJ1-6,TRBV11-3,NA,CASSLDHGSPLHF,TGTGCCAGCAGCTTAGATCACGGGTCACCCCTCCACTTT
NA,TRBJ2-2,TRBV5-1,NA,CASAWTTSTGELFF,TGCGCCAGCGCATGGACAACCTCTACCGGGGAGCTGTTTTTT
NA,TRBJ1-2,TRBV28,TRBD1,CASSSGQASEPYGYTF,TGTGCCAGCAGTTCCGGACAGGCATCCGAGCCTTATGGCTACACCTTC
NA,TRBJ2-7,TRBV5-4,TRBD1,CASSFTGVSYEQYF,TGTGCCAGCAGCTTTACAGGGGTCTCCTACGAGCAGTACTTC
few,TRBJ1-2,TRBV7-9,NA,CASSDRQADYGYTF,TGTGCCAGCAGCGATAGACAGGCGGACTATGGCTACACCTTC
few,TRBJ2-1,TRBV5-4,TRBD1,CASSYDREIYNEQFF,TGTGCCAGCAGCTATGACAGGGAGATATACAATGAGCAGTTCTTC
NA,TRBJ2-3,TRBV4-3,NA,CASSQVPQGRADTQYF,TGCGCCAGCAGCCAAGTCCCTCAGGGGCGAGCAGATACGCAGTATTTT
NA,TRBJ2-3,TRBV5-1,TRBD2,CASSSGGANTDTQYF,TGCGCCAGCAGCTCCGGGGGGGCAAATACAGATACGCAGTATTTT
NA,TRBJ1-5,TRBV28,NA,CASRTVNQPQHF,TGTGCCAGCAGAACAGTCAATCAGCCCCAGCATTTT
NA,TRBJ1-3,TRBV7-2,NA,CASSFPGSGNTIYF,TGTGCCAGCAGCTTCCCGGGCTCTGGAAACACCATATATTTT
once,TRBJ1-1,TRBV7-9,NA,CSSSLAGRLGTEAFF,TGTTCCAGCAGCTTGGCGGGACGACTGGGGACTGAAGCTTTCTTT
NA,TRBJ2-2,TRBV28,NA,CASSFRGGWNTGELFF,TGTGCCAGCAGTTTCCGCGGAGGGTGGAACACCGGGGAGCTGTTTTTT
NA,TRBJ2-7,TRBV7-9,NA,CASSLVTVSYEQYF,TGTGCCAGCAGCTTAGTTACAGTTTCCTACGAGCAGTACTTC
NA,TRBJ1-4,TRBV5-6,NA,CASSWLGEGNEKLFF,TGTGCCAGCAGCTGGTTGGGGGAGGGGAATGAAAAACTGTTTTTT
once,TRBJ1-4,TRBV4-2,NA,CASSQGAGEGEKLFF,TGTGCCAGCAGCCAAGGAGCCGGCGAGGGAGAAAAACTGTTTTTT
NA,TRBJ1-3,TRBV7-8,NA,CASSLAAGFVNTIYF,TGTGCCAGCAGCTTAGCGGCAGGTTTTGTCAACACCATATATTTT
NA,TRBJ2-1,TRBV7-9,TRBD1,CASSPPGTAYNEQFF,TGTGCCAGCAGCCCCCCGGGGACAGCCTACAATGAGCAGTTCTTC
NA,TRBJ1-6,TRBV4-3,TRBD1,CASSQQTGTGGSPLHF,TGCGCCAGCAGCCAACAAACCGGGACAGGGGGTTCACCCCTCCACTTT